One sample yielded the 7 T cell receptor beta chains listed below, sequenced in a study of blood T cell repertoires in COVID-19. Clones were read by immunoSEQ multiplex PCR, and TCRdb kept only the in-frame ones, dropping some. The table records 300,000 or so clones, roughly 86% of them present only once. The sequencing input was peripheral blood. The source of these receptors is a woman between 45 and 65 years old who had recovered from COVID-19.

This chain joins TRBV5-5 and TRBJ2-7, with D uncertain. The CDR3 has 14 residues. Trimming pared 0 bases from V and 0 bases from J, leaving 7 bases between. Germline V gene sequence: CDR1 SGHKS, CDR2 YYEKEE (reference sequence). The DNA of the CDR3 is TGTGCCAGCAGCTTGGAAGCAGGCTCCTACGAGCAGTACTTC. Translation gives CASSLEAGSYEQYF.

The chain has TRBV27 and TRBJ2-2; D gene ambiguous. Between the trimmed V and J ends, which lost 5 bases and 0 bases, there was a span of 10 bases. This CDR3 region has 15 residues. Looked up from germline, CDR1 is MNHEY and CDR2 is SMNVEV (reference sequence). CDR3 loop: CASSPITTNTGELFF. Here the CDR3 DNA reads TGTGCCAGCAGTCCGATAACAACGAACACCGGGGAGCTGTTTTTT.

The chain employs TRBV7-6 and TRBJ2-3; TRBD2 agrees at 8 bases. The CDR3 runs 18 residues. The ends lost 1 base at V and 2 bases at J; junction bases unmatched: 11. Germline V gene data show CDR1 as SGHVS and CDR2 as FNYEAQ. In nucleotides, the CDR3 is TGTGCCAGCAGCTTAGTATCTCCCACGGGAGGGTTCACAGATACGCAGTATTTT. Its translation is CASSLVSPTGGFTDTQYF.

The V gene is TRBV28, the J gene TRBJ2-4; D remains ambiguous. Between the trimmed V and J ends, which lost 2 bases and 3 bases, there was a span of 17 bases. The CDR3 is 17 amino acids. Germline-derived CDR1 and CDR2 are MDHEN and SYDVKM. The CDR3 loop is CASSLRVFNLGKNIQYF. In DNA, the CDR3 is TGTGCCAGCAGTTTACGGGTTTTTAACCTCGGCAAAAACATTCAGTACTTC.

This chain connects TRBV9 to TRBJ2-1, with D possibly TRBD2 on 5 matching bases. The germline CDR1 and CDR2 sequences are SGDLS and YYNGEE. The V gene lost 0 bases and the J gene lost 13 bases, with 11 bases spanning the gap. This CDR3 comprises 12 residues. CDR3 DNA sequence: TGTGCCAGCAGCGTAGGAGCGGAAGAACAGTTCTTC. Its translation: CASSVGAEEQFF.

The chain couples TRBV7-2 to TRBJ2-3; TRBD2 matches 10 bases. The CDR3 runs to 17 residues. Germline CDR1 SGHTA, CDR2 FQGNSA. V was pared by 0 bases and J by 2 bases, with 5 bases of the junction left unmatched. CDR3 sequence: CASSLAGSGGVTDTQYF. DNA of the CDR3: TGTGCCAGCAGCTTAGCTGGGAGCGGGGGGGTCACAGATACGCAGTATTTT.

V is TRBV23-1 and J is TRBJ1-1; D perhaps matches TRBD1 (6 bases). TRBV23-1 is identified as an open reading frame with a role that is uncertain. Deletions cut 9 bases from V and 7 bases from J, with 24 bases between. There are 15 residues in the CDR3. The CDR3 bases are TGCGCCAGGGGGAATGGACAGCCAGCGGGGGGTGAAGCTTTCTTT. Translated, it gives CARGNGQPAGGEAFF.